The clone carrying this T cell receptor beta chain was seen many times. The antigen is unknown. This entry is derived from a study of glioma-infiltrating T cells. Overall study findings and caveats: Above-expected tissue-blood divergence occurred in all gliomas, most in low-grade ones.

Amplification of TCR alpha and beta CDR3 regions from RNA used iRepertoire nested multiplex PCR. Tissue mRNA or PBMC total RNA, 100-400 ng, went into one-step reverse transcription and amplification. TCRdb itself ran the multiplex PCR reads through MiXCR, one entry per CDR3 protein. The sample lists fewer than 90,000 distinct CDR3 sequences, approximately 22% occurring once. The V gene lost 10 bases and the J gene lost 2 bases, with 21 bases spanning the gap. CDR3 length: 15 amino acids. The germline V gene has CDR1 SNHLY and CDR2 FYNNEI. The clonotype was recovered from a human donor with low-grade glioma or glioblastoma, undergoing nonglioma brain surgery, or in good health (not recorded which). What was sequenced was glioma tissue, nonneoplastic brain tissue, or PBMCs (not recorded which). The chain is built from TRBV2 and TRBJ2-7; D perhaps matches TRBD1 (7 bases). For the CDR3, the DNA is TGTGCCACCAGGCTGAGCGGGCAGGGGGCCTACGAGCAGTACTTC. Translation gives CATRLSGQGAYEQYF.